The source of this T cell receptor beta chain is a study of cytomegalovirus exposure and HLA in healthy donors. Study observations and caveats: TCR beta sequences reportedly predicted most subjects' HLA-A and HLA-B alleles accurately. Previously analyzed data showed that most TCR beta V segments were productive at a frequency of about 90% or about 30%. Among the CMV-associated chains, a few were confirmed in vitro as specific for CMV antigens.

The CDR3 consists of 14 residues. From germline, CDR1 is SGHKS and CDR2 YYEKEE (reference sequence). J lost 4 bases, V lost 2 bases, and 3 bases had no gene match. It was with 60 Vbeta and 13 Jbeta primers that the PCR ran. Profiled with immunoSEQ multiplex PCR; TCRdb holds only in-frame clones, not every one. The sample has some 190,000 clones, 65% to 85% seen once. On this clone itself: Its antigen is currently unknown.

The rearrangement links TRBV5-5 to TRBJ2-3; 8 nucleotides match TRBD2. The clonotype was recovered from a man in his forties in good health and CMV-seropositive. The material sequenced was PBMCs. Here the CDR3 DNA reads TGTGCCAGCAGCTTCAGACTAGCGTCAGATACGCAGTATTTT. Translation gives CASSFRLASDTQYF. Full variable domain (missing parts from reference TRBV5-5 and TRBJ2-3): DAGVTQSPTHLIKTRGQQVTLRCSPISGHKSVSWYQQVLGQGPQFIFQYYEKEERGRGNFPDRFSARQFPNYSSELNVNALLLGDSALYLCASSFRLASDTQYFGPGTRLTVL.